The 24 T cell receptor beta chains given below trace back to one sample, sequenced in a study of CD8+ T cells in alopecia areata. Extracted from the samples, RNA was reverse transcribed into cDNA to serve as the sequencing template. Sequenced by immunoSEQ multiplex PCR; TCRdb stores in-frame clones only, minus some. The sample lists 150,000 to 200,000 clones; approximately 57% were seen once. Treatment noted: oral pan-JAK inhibitor, 5-10 mg twice daily. The material sequenced was CD4+ T cells sorted from blood, taken at week 24, from a patient treated with tofacitinib. These receptor sequences come from a human donor with alopecia areata.

The chain employs TRBV7-2 and TRBJ1-5, with unresolved D. Per the germline V gene, CDR1 is SGHTA and CDR2 is FQGNSA. Deletions cut 4 bases from V and 3 bases from J, with 16 bases between. CDR3 length equals 16 residues. CDR3 nucleotides: TGTGCCAGCAGCTCTCCTATTGAGGGTTTCAATCAGCCCCAGCATTTT. The encoded protein is CASSSPIEGFNQPQHF.

This chain links TRBV6-1 with TRBJ1-5; the D is unclear. The CDR3 is 15 residues long. Per germline, CDR1 MNHNS and CDR2 SASEGT. V was cut by 3 bases and J by 0 bases, with 9 bases left in between. The CDR3 protein is CASSDRRYSNQPQHF. For the CDR3, the DNA is TGTGCCAGCAGTGACCGGAGGTATAGCAATCAGCCCCAGCATTTT.

This clone has only one observation. The V call is TRBV5-6, the J call TRBJ2-5, with a possible D match to TRBD1 (5 bases). The CDR3 length is 13 residues. Germline V gene lookup returns CDR1 SGHDT and CDR2 YYEEEE. Trimming shortened V by 1 base and J by 5 bases, and 9 bases separated the two germline ends. This CDR3 reads CASSLRQGETQYF. In nucleotides, the CDR3 is TGTGCCAGCAGCTTGCGGCAGGGCGAGACCCAGTACTTC.

The V gene is TRBV7-8, the J gene TRBJ2-3, with 7 bases matching TRBD1. The CDR3 is 14 residues long. In germline, CDR1 is SGHVS, CDR2 FQNEAQ. V gave up 5 bases and J gave up 8 bases; unmatched junction bases: 10. The CDR3, as DNA: TGTGCCAGCAGCCCGCGACAGGGTGTGGGTACGCAGTATTTT. Its translation is CASSPRQGVGTQYF. The complete variable domain, with remaining parts taken from reference TRBV7-8 and TRBJ2-3, reads GAGVSQSPRYKVAKRGQDVALRCDPISGHVSLFWYQQALGQGPEFLTYFQNEAQLDKSGLPSDRFFAERPEGSVSTLKIQRTQQEDSAVYLCASSPRQGVGTQYFGPGTRLTVL.

The CDR3 bases are TGCGCCAGCAGCACTGCCTTTCTATTTCAAGGGGACTATGGCTACACCTTC. This sequence encodes CASSTAFLFQGDYGYTF. The rearrangement joins TRBV5-1 to TRBJ1-2, with D maybe TRBD1 (5 bases). Looked up from germline, CDR1 is SGHRS and CDR2 is YFSETQ. The CDR3 extends over 17 amino acids. The ends were cut back, 4 bases at V and 3 bases at J, with 22 bases in the middle.

This chain joins TRBV4-1 and TRBJ1-5; D gene uncertain. The V gene's germline CDR1 is MGHRA and CDR2 YSYEKL. This CDR3 contains 15 residues. Trimming left V 1 base short and J 3 bases short, with 10 bases between. The CDR3 DNA follows: TGCGCCAGCAGCCAAGTGGTAGAAGCCAATCAGCCCCAGCATTTT. Residues: CASSQVVEANQPQHF.

This clone was counted between two and nine times. The rearrangement links TRBV6-6 to TRBJ1-4; 8 bases line up with TRBD1. The V and J ends lost 6 bases and 8 bases, in that order; junction bases with no gene match: 8. The CDR3 has 14 amino acids. Germline CDR1 is MNHNY and CDR2 is SVGAGI (reference sequence). The CDR3 region has the DNA TGTGCCAGCAGCCAGACAGGGGTGCAGGAAAAACTGTTTTTT. This encodes CASSQTGVQEKLFF.

The V call is TRBV5-1, the J call TRBJ1-3, with 7 bases aligning to TRBD1. CDR1 SGHRS and CDR2 YFSETQ come from the germline V gene. J was trimmed by 8 bases and V by 4 bases; bases with no gene match: 12. CDR3 length: 15 residues. Here the CDR3 DNA reads TGCGCCAGCAGCCAAGGGACAGTAGCGCTGGACACCATATATTTT. Residues: CASSQGTVALDTIYF.

This chain connects TRBV5-1 to TRBJ1-6; 8 bases line up with TRBD1. CDR3 length equals 14 residues. V shed 1 base, J shed 10 bases, and the junction held 4 bases outside the gene matches. Germline V CDR1 and CDR2: SGHRS, YFSETQ. In nucleotides, the CDR3 is TGCGCCAGCAGCTTGACAGGGGGTGAATCACCCCTCCACTTT. Amino acid sequence: CASSLTGGESPLHF.

This clone was observed a handful of times. This CDR3 is also generated by other DNA sequences in the sample. The rearrangement uses TRBV29-1 and TRBJ2-7, with no clear D. Germline V gives CDR1 SQVTM, CDR2 ANQGSEA. Trimming pared 0 bases from V and 1 base from J, leaving 4 bases between. This CDR3 is 12 amino acids long. The CDR3 protein is CSVEDGSYEQYF. DNA for the CDR3: TGCAGCGTTGAAGACGGATCCTACGAGCAGTACTTC.

J is TRBJ2-7 and V is TRBV29-1, with D possibly matching TRBD1 (6 bases). The CDR3 covers 17 residues. V lost 6 bases and J lost 4, with 28 bases in between. Germline V gene sequence: CDR1 SQVTM, CDR2 ANQGSEA. CDR3 protein: CSVGAITRGSRRYEQYF. CDR3 DNA: TGCAGCGTGGGCGCCATAACCAGGGGTTCACGGAGGTACGAGCAGTACTTC.

This clone was detected a few times. The chain employs TRBV5-1 and TRBJ2-7; 8 bases match TRBD1. The CDR3 totals 15 residues. The ends lost 0 bases at V and 5 bases at J; junction bases unmatched: 7. Germline-derived CDR1 and CDR2 are SGHRS and YFSETQ. CDR3 in amino acids: CASSLGDRRENEQYF. DNA of the CDR3: TGCGCCAGCAGCTTGGGGGACAGGAGGGAGAACGAGCAGTACTTC.

J is TRBJ2-7 and V is TRBV7-8; 8 nucleotides align to TRBD2. Germline V gene lookup returns CDR1 SGHVS and CDR2 FQNEAQ. J was trimmed by 0 bases and V by 0 bases; bases with no gene match: 1. The CDR3 sequence is 15 residues long. CDR3 coding DNA: TGTGCCAGCAGCTTAGCTAGCGGGGCCTCCTACGAGCAGTACTTC. Protein product: CASSLASGASYEQYF.

The chain joins TRBV18 to TRBJ1-2; the D is unclear. This CDR3 contains 14 residues. Germline CDR1 and CDR2: KGHSH and LQKENI. Between the trimmed V and J ends, which lost 2 bases and 5 bases, there was a span of 12 bases. The CDR3 DNA is TGTGCCAGCTCACCATTGGAGAAAGGATATGGCTACACCTTC. Amino acid sequence: CASSPLEKGYGYTF.

The chain recombines TRBV6-5 with TRBJ1-4; D uncertain. CDR1 is MNHEY and CDR2 is SVGAGI in the germline V gene. The CDR3 has 11 amino acids. Trimming removed 5 bases at V and 11 bases at J, with 9 bases between. This CDR3 is CASSLGGKLFF. The CDR3, as DNA: TGTGCCAGCAGTCTAGGAGGGAAACTGTTTTTT.

This clone came up once. The chain recombines TRBV30 with TRBJ2-7; possibly TRBD1 for D (6 bases). This CDR3 is built from 14 residues. The V end lost 3 bases, the J end lost 1 base, and 13 bases lay between the germline ends. Germline V CDR1 and CDR2: GTSNPN, SVGIG (reference sequence). The CDR3, as DNA: TGTGCCTGGAGCATAGGGGGAACGTCCTACGAGCAGTACTTC. It translates to CAWSIGGTSYEQYF.

J is TRBJ1-1 and V is TRBV29-1, with 7 bases that match TRBD1. The CDR3 extends over 14 amino acids. Looked up from germline, CDR1 is SQVTM and CDR2 is ANQGSEA. Trimming removed 4 bases from V and 3 bases from J; junction bases left unmatched: 8. CDR3 nucleotides: TGCAGCGTTGCAGGACAGGAAGCGTACACTGAAGCTTTCTTT. Its protein product is CSVAGQEAYTEAFF.

J is TRBJ2-7 and V is TRBV27; 7 nucleotides agree with TRBD1. J gave up 4 bases and V 2 bases, and 5 bases lay outside the gene matches. This CDR3 spans 14 amino acids. Germline V gives CDR1 MNHEY, CDR2 SMNVEV (reference sequence). The CDR3 region is CASSLKQGLYEQYF. The CDR3 DNA sequence: TGTGCCAGCAGTTTAAAACAGGGGTTGTACGAGCAGTACTTC.

In this sample, this clone turned up a few times. J is TRBJ2-2 and V is TRBV7-2, with D unclear. V lost 4 bases to trimming and J lost 6 bases, with 12 bases between them. Germline V CDR1 and CDR2: SGHTA, FQGNSA. This CDR3 spans 14 amino acids. The CDR3 DNA reads as TGTGCCAGCAGCTCCCCTACGGTTGCCGGGGAGCTGTTTTTT. The encoded protein is CASSSPTVAGELFF.

The chain has TRBV10-3 and TRBJ1-6, with 7 bases that match TRBD1. Trimming removed 0 bases from V and 10 bases from J; junction bases left unmatched: 6. The CDR3 runs 15 residues. Germline V gene data show CDR1 as ENHRY and CDR2 as SYGVKD. For the CDR3, the DNA is TGTGCCATCAGTGAGTCGTTAGGGGGCGGATCACCCCTCCACTTT. Translated: CAISESLGGGSPLHF.

This clone has a handful of counts. This chain joins TRBV19 and TRBJ2-7, with 8 bases matching TRBD1. The CDR3 loop spans 13 amino acids. Trimming removed 3 bases from V and 4 bases from J; junction bases left unmatched: 2. Germline V gene lookup returns CDR1 LNHDA and CDR2 SQIVND (reference sequence). The CDR3 DNA follows: TGTGCCAGTAGTATGACAGGGGCATACGAGCAGTACTTC. Its translation is CASSMTGAYEQYF.

This chain joins TRBV29-1 and TRBJ1-1; no firm D call. This CDR3 contains 14 residues. Between the trimmed V and J ends, which lost 2 bases and 0 bases, there was a span of 10 bases. Germline V gene lookup returns CDR1 SQVTM and CDR2 ANQGSEA. The CDR3 sequence is CSVEPGGMNTEAFF. The CDR3 coding sequence is TGCAGCGTTGAACCGGGAGGGATGAACACTGAAGCTTTCTTT. The full variable domain, its missing parts supplied by reference TRBV29-1 and TRBJ1-1, is SAVISQKPSRDICQRGTSLTIQCQVDSQVTMMFWYRQQPGQSLTLIATANQGSEATYESGFVIDKFPISRPNLTFSTLTVSNMSPEDSSIYLCSVEPGGMNTEAFFGQGTRLTVV.

This chain connects TRBV5-1 to TRBJ2-5; 12 bases fit TRBD2. J was trimmed by 5 bases and V by 3 bases; bases with no gene match: 8. Germline CDR1 SGHRS, CDR2 YFSETQ. This CDR3 comprises 16 residues. The CDR3 DNA sequence: TGCGCCAGCAGCTCCGCTAGCGGGGGGGCCCGGGAGACCCAGTACTTC. Amino acids: CASSSASGGARETQYF.

This clone has only a few counts. This sequence joins TRBV7-9 and TRBJ1-4, with 7 bases that match TRBD1. The CDR3 covers 14 residues. V dropped 5 bases and J dropped 6; count of bases not matched to a gene: 6. Germline-derived CDR1 and CDR2 are SEHNR and FQNEAQ (reference sequence). The CDR3 sequence is CASSQHRGHEKLFF. In nucleotides, the CDR3 is TGTGCCAGCAGCCAACACAGGGGCCATGAAAAACTGTTTTTT.